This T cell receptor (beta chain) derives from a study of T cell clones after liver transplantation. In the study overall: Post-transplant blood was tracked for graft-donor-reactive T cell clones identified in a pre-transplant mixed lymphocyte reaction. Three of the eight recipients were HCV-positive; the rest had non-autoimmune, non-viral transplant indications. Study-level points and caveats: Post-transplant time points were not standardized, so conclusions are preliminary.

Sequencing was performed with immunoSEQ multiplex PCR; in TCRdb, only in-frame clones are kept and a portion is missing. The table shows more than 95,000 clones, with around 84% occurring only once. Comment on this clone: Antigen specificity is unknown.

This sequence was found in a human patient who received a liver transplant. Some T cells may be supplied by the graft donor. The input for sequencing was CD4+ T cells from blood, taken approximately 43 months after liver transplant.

CDR3 DNA: TGTGCCACCAGCAGGACTAAGGCTAGCGGTGAAAACTACGAGCAGTACTTC. It is translated as CATSRTKASGENYEQYF. The J gene is TRBJ2-7, the V gene TRBV15, with TRBD2 matching over 7 bases. The CDR3 runs 17 residues. J gave up 3 bases and V 3 bases, and 14 bases lay outside the gene matches. Germline V gene data show CDR1 as LNHNV and CDR2 as YYDKDF (reference sequence).